These T cell receptor beta chains were read from a single sample in a study of technical replicates of blood from a handful of donors. Method: immunoSEQ multiplex PCR; TCRdb's copy keeps in-frame clones and lacks some. The repertoire holds 55,000 to 75,000 clones, with 91% as singletons. The sequencing input was PBMCs. All receptors come from a human donor in good health. Some clones in this sample may be carry-over from other donors' samples. The CDR3 runs from the conserved cysteine through the conserved F or W. The D gene is left open where the match is weak. For some rows the clone size is stated as once, few or many, or as a class when expanded; others skip it.

d_call	v_call	clone_size	j_call	cdr3_nt	cdr3_aa
NA	TRBV14	NA	TRBJ1-2	TGTGCCAGCAGCCTTCAGGACAGTCAAGACTACACCTTC	CASSLQDSQDYTF
NA	TRBV4-3	NA	TRBJ2-7	TGCGCCAGCAGCCAAGATACTTCGGGGAAGGGCTACGAGCAGTACTTC	CASSQDTSGKGYEQYF
NA	TRBV6-5	NA	TRBJ1-4	TGTGCCAGCAGTTACTCGTCGGGGAGTGAAAAACTGTTTTTT	CASSYSSGSEKLFF
NA	TRBV4-2	NA	TRBJ2-7	TGTGCCAGCAGCCAAGAGTACGGGGACTACGAGCAGTACTTC	CASSQEYGDYEQYF
NA	TRBV30	NA	TRBJ1-2	TGTGCCTGGGGGACGGGGGAGTACACCTTC	CAWGTGEYTF
NA	TRBV11-3	NA	TRBJ2-2	TGTGCCAGCAGCCCGGGGGCGGGGGACGCCGGGGAGCTGTTTTTT	CASSPGAGDAGELFF
TRBD2	TRBV25-1	NA	TRBJ2-3	TGTGCCAGCAGTGATCAACGGACTAGCGCCAAAGGGACAGATACGCAGTATTTT	CASSDQRTSAKGTDTQYF
NA	TRBV9	NA	TRBJ1-1	TGTGCCAGCAGCGTAGGCACAGGGATGGACACTGAAGCTTTCTTT	CASSVGTGMDTEAFF
TRBD2	TRBV11-2	NA	TRBJ2-3	TGTGCCAGCAGCTTAGGGGGGGGTATAGTTACGCAGTATTTT	CASSLGGGIVTQYF
TRBD1	TRBV5-1	few	TRBJ1-1	TGCGCCAGCTATTCCCCTGTTACAGGGGGAGGAAACACTGAAGCTTTCTTT	CASYSPVTGGGNTEAFF
TRBD2	TRBV11-2	NA	TRBJ2-3	TGTGCCAGCAGCTTAGGTGGGACTAGCCTGTGGGATACGCAGTATTTT	CASSLGGTSLWDTQYF
TRBD1	TRBV5-1	NA	TRBJ2-3	TGCGCCAGCAGCCAAATCCCGGGACAGGGGGCAGCCGGCACAGATACGCAGTATTTT	CASSQIPGQGAAGTDTQYF